This TCR beta chain emerged from a study of shared clonotypes between healthy human individuals. Study summary: A couple of female and three male donors aged 18 to 49 were enrolled.

Germline V gene sequence: CDR1 SGDLS, CDR2 YYNGEE. The CDR3 contains 15 residues. V lost 3 bases and J lost 6; bases outside the gene matches: 2. The table came from immunoSEQ multiplex PCR; TCRdb's copy has only in-frame clones and leaves some out. The sample contains 450,000 to 500,000 clones, around 73% of which appear only once. The donors were all Caucasian adults (living in Nashville, Tennessee). Source material: PBMCs. The chain combines TRBV9 with TRBJ2-1, with 14 bases aligning to TRBD2. The TCR originated in a woman in her thirties or forties in good health. Some clones in this sample may be carry-over from other donors' samples. DNA of the CDR3: TGTGCCAGCAGCGCGACTAGCGGGAGGGCCAATGAGCAGTTCTTC. This gives the protein CASSATSGRANEQFF.